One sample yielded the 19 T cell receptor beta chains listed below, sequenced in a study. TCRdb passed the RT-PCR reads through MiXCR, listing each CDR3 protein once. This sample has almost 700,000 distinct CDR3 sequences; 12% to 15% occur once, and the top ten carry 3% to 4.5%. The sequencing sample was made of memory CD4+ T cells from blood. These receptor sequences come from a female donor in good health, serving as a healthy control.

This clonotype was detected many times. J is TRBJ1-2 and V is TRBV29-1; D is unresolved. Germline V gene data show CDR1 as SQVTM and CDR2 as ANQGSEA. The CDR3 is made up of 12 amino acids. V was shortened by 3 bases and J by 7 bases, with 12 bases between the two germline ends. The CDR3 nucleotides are TGCAGCGTTGAGATACCCGTTCGTGGCTACACCTTC. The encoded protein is CSVEIPVRGYTF.

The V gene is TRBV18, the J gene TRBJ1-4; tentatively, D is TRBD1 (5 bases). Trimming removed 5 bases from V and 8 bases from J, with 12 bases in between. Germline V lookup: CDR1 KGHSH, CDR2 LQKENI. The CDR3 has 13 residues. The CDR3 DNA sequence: TGTGCCAGCTCAACGCAGGGTCAGGAAAAACTGTTTTTT. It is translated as CASSTQGQEKLFF.

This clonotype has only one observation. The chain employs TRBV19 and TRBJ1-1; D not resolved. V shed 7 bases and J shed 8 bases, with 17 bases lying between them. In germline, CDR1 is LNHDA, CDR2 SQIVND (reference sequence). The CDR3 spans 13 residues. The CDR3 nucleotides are TGTGCCAGTAACGAGGAACCCGGCACGGAAGCTTTCTTT. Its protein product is CASNEEPGTEAFF.

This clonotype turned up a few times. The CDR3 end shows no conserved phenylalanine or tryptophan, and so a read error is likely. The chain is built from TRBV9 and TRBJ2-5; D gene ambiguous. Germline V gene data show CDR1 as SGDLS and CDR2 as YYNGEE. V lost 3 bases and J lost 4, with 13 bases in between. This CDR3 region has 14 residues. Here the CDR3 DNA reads TGTGCCAGCAGCGCGGTTACGGACGGAGAGACCCAGTACTCC. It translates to CASSAVTDGETQYS.

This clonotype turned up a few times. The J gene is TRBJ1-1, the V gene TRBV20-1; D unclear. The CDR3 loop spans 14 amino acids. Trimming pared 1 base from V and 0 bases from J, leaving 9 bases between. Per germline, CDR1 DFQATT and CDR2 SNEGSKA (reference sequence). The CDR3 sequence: CSARALLLNTEAFF. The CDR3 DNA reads TGCAGTGCTAGAGCCTTACTCCTGAACACTGAAGCTTTCTTT.

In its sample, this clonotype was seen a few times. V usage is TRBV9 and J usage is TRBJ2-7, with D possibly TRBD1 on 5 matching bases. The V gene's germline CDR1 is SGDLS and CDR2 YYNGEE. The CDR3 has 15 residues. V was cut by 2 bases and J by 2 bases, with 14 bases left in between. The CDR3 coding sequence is TGTGCCAGCAGCGTGGGCAGGGTCGGTCCCTACGAGCAGTACTTC. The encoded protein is CASSVGRVGPYEQYF.

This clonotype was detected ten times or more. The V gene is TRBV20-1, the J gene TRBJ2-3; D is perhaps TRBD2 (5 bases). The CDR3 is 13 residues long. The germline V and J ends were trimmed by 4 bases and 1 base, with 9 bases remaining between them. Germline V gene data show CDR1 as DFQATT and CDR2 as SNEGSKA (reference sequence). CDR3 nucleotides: TGCAGTGCTATAGATAGCGGCACAGATACGCAGTATTTT. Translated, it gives CSAIDSGTDTQYF.

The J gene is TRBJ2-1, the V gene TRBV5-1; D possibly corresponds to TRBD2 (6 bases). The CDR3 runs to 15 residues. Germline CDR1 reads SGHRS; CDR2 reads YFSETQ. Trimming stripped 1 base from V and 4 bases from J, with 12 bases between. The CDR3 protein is CASSLWGGVYNEQFF. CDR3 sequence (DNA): TGCGCCAGCAGCTTGTGGGGCGGGGTGTACAATGAGCAGTTCTTC.

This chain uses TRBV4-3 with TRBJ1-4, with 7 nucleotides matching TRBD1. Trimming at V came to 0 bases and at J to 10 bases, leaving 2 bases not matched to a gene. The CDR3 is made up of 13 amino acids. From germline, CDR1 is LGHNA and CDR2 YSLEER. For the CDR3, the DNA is TGCGCCAGCAGCCAAGACTGGGACAGAAAACTGTTTTTT. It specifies CASSQDWDRKLFF.

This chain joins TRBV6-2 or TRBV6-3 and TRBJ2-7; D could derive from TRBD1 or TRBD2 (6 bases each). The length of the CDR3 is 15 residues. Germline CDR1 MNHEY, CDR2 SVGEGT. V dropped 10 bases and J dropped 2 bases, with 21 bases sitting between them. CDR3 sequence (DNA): TGTGCCACTCGACCTGGGGGCGGGGAGACCTACGAGCAGTACTTC. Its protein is CATRPGGGETYEQYF.

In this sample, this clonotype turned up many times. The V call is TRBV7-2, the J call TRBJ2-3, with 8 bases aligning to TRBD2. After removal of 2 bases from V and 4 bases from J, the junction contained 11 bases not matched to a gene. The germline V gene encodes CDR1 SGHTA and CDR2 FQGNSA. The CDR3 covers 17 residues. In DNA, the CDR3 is TGTGCCAGCAGCTTATCAAGCGGGAGCGTCTCGGCAGATACGCAGTATTTT. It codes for CASSLSSGSVSADTQYF. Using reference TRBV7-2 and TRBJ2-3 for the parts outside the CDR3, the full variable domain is GAGVSQSPSNKVTEKGKDVELRCDPISGHTALYWYRQSLGQGLEFLIYFQGNSAPDKSGLPSDRFSAERTGGSVSTLTIQRTQQEDSAVYLCASSLSSGSVSADTQYFGPGTRLTVL.

This chain's CDR3 is CASSFQGSGNEQFF. The CDR3, as DNA: TGCGCCAGCAGCTTTCAGGGTTCCGGCAATGAGCAGTTCTTC. V usage is TRBV4-1 and J usage is TRBJ2-1; possibly TRBD1 for D (5 bases). The CDR3 has 14 residues. Germline values: CDR1 MGHRA, CDR2 YSYEKL. V shed 5 bases and J shed 6 bases, with 14 bases lying between them.

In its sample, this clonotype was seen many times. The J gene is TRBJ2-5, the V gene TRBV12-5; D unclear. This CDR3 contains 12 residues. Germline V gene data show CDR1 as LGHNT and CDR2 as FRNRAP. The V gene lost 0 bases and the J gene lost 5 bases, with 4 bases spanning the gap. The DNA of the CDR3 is TGTGCTAGTGGTTTGGTACCGGAGACCCAGTACTTC. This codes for CASGLVPETQYF.

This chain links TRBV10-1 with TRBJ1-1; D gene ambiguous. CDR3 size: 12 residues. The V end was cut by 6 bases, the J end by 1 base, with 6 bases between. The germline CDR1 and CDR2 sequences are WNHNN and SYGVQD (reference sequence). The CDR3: CASRAANTEAFF. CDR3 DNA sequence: TGCGCCAGCAGGGCGGCGAACACTGAAGCTTTCTTT.

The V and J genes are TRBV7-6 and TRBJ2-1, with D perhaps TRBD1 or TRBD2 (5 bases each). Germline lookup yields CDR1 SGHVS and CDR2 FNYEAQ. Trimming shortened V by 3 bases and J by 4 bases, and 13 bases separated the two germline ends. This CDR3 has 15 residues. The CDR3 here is CASSFPGPGYNEQFF. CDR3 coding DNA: TGTGCCAGCAGCTTTCCGGGACCCGGGTACAATGAGCAGTTCTTC. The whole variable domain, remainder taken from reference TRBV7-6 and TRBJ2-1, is GAGVSQSPRYKVTKRGQDVALRCDPISGHVSLYWYRQALGQGPEFLTYFNYEAQQDKSGLPNDRFSAERPEGSISTLTIQRTEQRDSAMYRCASSFPGPGYNEQFFGPGTRLTVL.

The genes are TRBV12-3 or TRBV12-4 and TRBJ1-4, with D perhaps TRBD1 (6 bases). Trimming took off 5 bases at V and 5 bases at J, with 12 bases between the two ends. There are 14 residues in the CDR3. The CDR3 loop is CASSTQQGNEKLFF. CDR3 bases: TGTGCCAGCAGTACACAGCAGGGGAATGAAAAACTGTTTTTT.

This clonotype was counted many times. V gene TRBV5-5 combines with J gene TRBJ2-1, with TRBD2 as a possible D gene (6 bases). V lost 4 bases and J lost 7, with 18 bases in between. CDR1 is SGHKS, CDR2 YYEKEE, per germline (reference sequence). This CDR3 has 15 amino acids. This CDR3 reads CASSPSPGEWNEQFF. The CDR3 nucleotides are TGTGCCAGCAGCCCATCACCGGGGGAGTGGAATGAGCAGTTCTTC.

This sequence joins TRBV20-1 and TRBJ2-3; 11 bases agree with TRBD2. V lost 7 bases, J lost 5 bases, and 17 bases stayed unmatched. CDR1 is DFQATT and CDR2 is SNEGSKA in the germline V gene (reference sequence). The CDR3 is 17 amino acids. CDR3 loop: CSDSPLTSGSMKDTQYF. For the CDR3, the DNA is TGCAGTGATAGTCCCCTAACTAGCGGGAGTATGAAAGATACGCAGTATTTT.

CDR3 loop: CASTTAGIHEQFF. Here the CDR3 DNA reads TGTGCCAGCACTACTGCAGGTATCCATGAGCAGTTCTTC. J is TRBJ2-1 and V is TRBV6-2 or TRBV6-3; D call uncertain. V was shortened by 7 bases and J by 8 bases, with 15 bases between the two germline ends. The CDR3 covers 13 residues. CDR1 and CDR2 (germline): MNHEY, SVGEGT.